Following are 25 T cell receptor beta chains from one sample sequenced in a study of shared clonotypes between healthy human individuals. Clones were sequenced by immunoSEQ multiplex PCR, and TCRdb holds only the in-frame ones, with some missing. The repertoire holds about 480,000 clones, with 60% to 80% as singletons. The specimen was PBMCs. The receptor source for this set is a middle-aged woman in good health. Some clones in this sample may be carry-over from other donors' samples.

CDR3 nucleotide sequence: TGTGCCAGCAGCTTAGGGGCTGCCACAGATACGCAGTATTTT. Residues: CASSLGAATDTQYF. V gene TRBV7-2 combines with J gene TRBJ2-3; D gene unclear. This CDR3 comprises 14 residues. Germline V gene sequence: CDR1 SGHTA, CDR2 FQGNSA. Deletions cut 1 base from V and 2 bases from J, with 7 bases between.

The rearrangement joins TRBV28 to TRBJ1-2, with a tentative D call TRBD1 (6 bases). The CDR3 totals 13 residues. Germline assignment: CDR1 MDHEN and CDR2 SYDVKM. Trimming took 6 bases from V and 4 from J, leaving 12 bases between them. CDR3 residues: CASRPDSIYGYTF. The CDR3 nucleotides read TGTGCCAGCAGGCCGGACAGCATCTATGGCTACACCTTC.

This chain joins TRBV2 and TRBJ1-1; a weak D match, TRBD1 (5 bases). Germline V gene data show CDR1 as SNHLY and CDR2 as FYNNEI. CDR3 length equals 15 residues. V lost 4 bases to trimming and J lost 2 bases, with 14 bases between them. The CDR3 DNA sequence: TGTGCCAGCAGTGGTCGGGGGATAATAAACACTGAAGCTTTCTTT. It codes for CASSGRGIINTEAFF.

The CDR3, as DNA: TGTGCCAGTAGCCCGACAGGGGTGGCTAATGAAAAACTGTTTTTT. It codes for CASSPTGVANEKLFF. The chain employs TRBV19 and TRBJ1-4; 8 bases are a match to TRBD1. Losses at the gene ends were 6 bases for V and 3 bases for J; bases not matched to a gene: 6. Germline V gene data show CDR1 as LNHDA and CDR2 as SQIVND (reference sequence). This CDR3 has 15 amino acids.

The V and J genes are TRBV7-6 and TRBJ2-2; D is undetermined. The CDR3 has 16 residues. Trimming shortened V by 2 bases and J by 0 bases, and 10 bases separated the two germline ends. Germline CDR1 and CDR2: SGHVS and FNYEAQ. CDR3 protein: CASSLSLSANTGELFF. The CDR3 coding sequence is TGTGCCAGCAGCTTAAGTTTATCGGCGAACACCGGGGAGCTGTTTTTT.

The chain joins TRBV19 to TRBJ2-1; perhaps TRBD1 as D (6 bases). V lost 6 bases, J lost 6 bases, and 12 bases lay in between. There are 13 residues in the CDR3. Looked up from germline, CDR1 is LNHDA and CDR2 is SQIVND (reference sequence). The CDR3 reads CASSQDSGNEQFF. CDR3 nucleotides: TGTGCCAGTAGCCAGGACAGCGGCAATGAGCAGTTCTTC.

The CDR3 here is CASSPRGQHNEKLFF. CDR3 bases: TGTGCCAGCTCACCACGGGGACAGCATAATGAAAAACTGTTTTTT. The chain recombines TRBV18 with TRBJ1-4; 7 nucleotides line up with TRBD1. V trimming: 1 base; J trimming: 4 bases; junction bases outside the gene matches: 3. Germline V gene sequence: CDR1 KGHSH, CDR2 LQKENI. The length of the CDR3 is 15 residues.

The genes are TRBV9 and TRBJ2-3; D might be TRBD1 or TRBD2, each matching 5 bases. The V end lost 3 bases, the J end lost 0 bases, and 8 bases lay between the germline ends. Looked up from germline, CDR1 is SGDLS and CDR2 is YYNGEE. The CDR3 is 14 residues long. The CDR3 reads CASSGGFSTDTQYF. The CDR3 DNA is TGTGCCAGCAGCGGGGGGTTTAGCACAGATACGCAGTATTTT.

This chain connects TRBV21-1 to TRBJ2-1; TRBD2, as called in the table, went unchecked against the DNA. TRBV21-1 is an annotated pseudogene. This CDR3 is built from 17 residues. The CDR3 DNA reads as TGTGCCAGCAGCCCAAAAGTACTAGCGGGAGGACTGGATGAGCAGTTCTTC. Residues: CASSPKVLAGGLDEQFF.

The V and J genes are TRBV29-1 and TRBJ2-2, with D perhaps given as TRBD1 or TRBD2 (5 bases each). The CDR3 is 13 amino acids. CDR1 is SQVTM, CDR2 ANQGSEA, per germline. V was clipped by 6 bases and J by 4 bases, with 12 bases between them. CDR3 nucleotide sequence: TGCAGCGTAGGGGACGCGCCCACCGGGGAGCTGTTTTTT. This sequence encodes CSVGDAPTGELFF.

This clone has just a few counts. CDR3 sequence: CASSKRWTGGTSGHNEQFF. As DNA, the CDR3 is TGTGCCAGCAGTAAGAGATGGACAGGGGGGACTAGCGGGCACAATGAGCAGTTCTTC. This chain links TRBV27 with TRBJ2-1, with 12 bases fitting TRBD2. Losses at the gene ends were 5 bases for V and 5 bases for J; bases not matched to a gene: 16. CDR3 size: 19 residues. CDR1 and CDR2 from the germline V gene are MNHEY and SMNVEV (reference sequence).

The chain recombines TRBV6-6 with TRBJ1-5; TRBD1 might be the D (6 bases). CDR3 length: 14 amino acids. V was trimmed by 6 bases and J by 1 base, leaving 10 bases between them. Germline values: CDR1 MNHNY, CDR2 SVGAGI (reference sequence). CDR3 loop: CASSRDMSNQPQHF. CDR3 DNA: TGTGCCAGCAGCCGGGACATGAGCAATCAGCCCCAGCATTTT.

The genes are TRBV5-5 and TRBJ2-7, with D hard to call. V lost 3 bases, J lost 3 bases, and 7 bases lay in between. CDR1 and CDR2 (germline): SGHKS, YYEKEE (reference sequence). The CDR3 is 12 residues long. The DNA of the CDR3 is TGTGCCAGCAGCTCGCCTAGCTACGAGCAGTACTTC. Translated, it gives CASSSPSYEQYF.

The rearrangement uses TRBV27 and TRBJ2-5; 7 bases are a match to TRBD1. The germline CDR1 and CDR2 sequences are MNHEY and SMNVEV (reference sequence). There are 14 residues in the CDR3. V shed 5 bases and J 2 bases; nucleotides not matched to a gene: 5. As DNA, the CDR3 is TGTGCCAGCAGTCATCGACAGGGACAAGAGACCCAGTACTTC. It is translated as CASSHRQGQETQYF.

The V and J genes are TRBV27 and TRBJ1-5; D is uncertain. Trimming cost V 6 bases and J 0 bases, with 12 bases left between them. The CDR3 spans 15 residues. Germline values: CDR1 MNHEY, CDR2 SMNVEV (reference sequence). CDR3 loop: CASRFQLNSNQPQHF. The CDR3 DNA reads as TGTGCCAGCAGGTTTCAGTTGAATAGCAATCAGCCCCAGCATTTT.

The chain combines TRBV18 with TRBJ2-7; D is perhaps TRBD1 (6 bases). The CDR3 is 13 amino acids. Germline V gives CDR1 KGHSH, CDR2 LQKENI. V was trimmed by 5 bases and J by 3 bases, leaving 11 bases between them. As DNA, the CDR3 is TGTGCCAGCTCATGGACAGACGGCTACGAGCAGTACTTC. This sequence encodes CASSWTDGYEQYF.

V is TRBV5-4 and J is TRBJ1-2; D not resolved. The CDR3 runs 18 residues. Germline CDR1 and CDR2: SGHNT and YYREEE (reference sequence). The V end was cut by 0 bases, the J end by 0 bases, with 18 bases between. The chain's CDR3 is CASSLAGRVPKPNYGYTF. The CDR3 DNA sequence: TGTGCCAGCAGCTTGGCCGGGAGGGTCCCAAAACCTAACTATGGCTACACCTTC.

The J gene is TRBJ2-7, the V gene TRBV11-2; 13 bases map to TRBD2. Germline-derived CDR1 and CDR2 are SGHAT and FQNNGV. The CDR3 is made up of 15 amino acids. With V trimmed by 5 bases and J by 9 bases, 10 bases remained unmatched. DNA of the CDR3: TGTGCCAGCAGCAGCCAGTGGACTAGCGGGAGAGGGCAGTACTTC. This encodes CASSSQWTSGRGQYF.

The chain uses TRBV7-2 and TRBJ2-5, with TRBD2 matching 11 bases. V shed 6 bases, J shed 5 bases, and the junction held 5 bases outside the gene matches. The CDR3 sequence is 14 residues long. CDR1 is SGHTA and CDR2 is FQGNSA in the germline V gene. This CDR3 reads CASSSLAGAETQYF. The DNA for the CDR3 is TGTGCCAGCAGTTCACTAGCGGGAGCGGAGACCCAGTACTTC.

The chain joins TRBV7-9 to TRBJ2-7; either TRBD1 or TRBD2 may supply D (5 bases each). V lost 5 bases to trimming and J lost 6 bases, with 20 bases between them. CDR3 length: 15 amino acids. The germline CDR1 and CDR2 sequences are SEHNR and FQNEAQ (reference sequence). CDR3 DNA sequence: TGTGCCAGCAGCGGATATAGGGGAGATTTTCGCGAGCAGTACTTC. Protein product: CASSGYRGDFREQYF.

The chain couples TRBV6-5 to TRBJ2-5; 7 bases line up with TRBD2. Germline V CDR1 and CDR2: MNHEY, SVGAGI. The CDR3 spans 14 residues. The ends lost 5 bases at V and 4 bases at J; junction bases unmatched: 7. The CDR3 here is CASSGGLVGETQYF. CDR3 in DNA: TGTGCCAGCAGTGGAGGACTAGTCGGAGAGACCCAGTACTTC.

This clone was recorded once. J is TRBJ1-5 and V is TRBV18; D call uncertain. This CDR3 comprises 14 residues. Trimming left V 5 bases short and J 3 bases short, with 11 bases between. Germline CDR1 is KGHSH and CDR2 is LQKENI. The CDR3 sequence: CASSMGQPNQPQHF. CDR3 DNA sequence: TGTGCCAGCTCAATGGGCCAACCCAATCAGCCCCAGCATTTT.

The rearrangement uses TRBV7-4 and TRBJ2-7, with 7 bases identical to TRBD2. This CDR3 contains 12 residues. Germline CDR1 and CDR2: SGHVT and SQSDAQ. The V gene end was trimmed by 8 bases and the J gene end by 4 bases; junction bases not matched to a gene: 5. The CDR3 region has the DNA TGTGCCAGCCGAAGCGGGGTTTACGAGCAGTACTTC. This sequence encodes CASRSGVYEQYF.

This clone was observed many times. The genes are TRBV19 and TRBJ2-5; TRBD2 aligns across 12 bases. In germline, CDR1 is LNHDA, CDR2 SQIVND (reference sequence). V shed 2 bases and J 6 bases; nucleotides not matched to a gene: 4. The CDR3 consists of 15 residues. The CDR3 DNA follows: TGTGCCAGTAGTATATCTAGCGGGGGGGTCAAGACCCAGTACTTC. Its protein product is CASSISSGGVKTQYF.

The chain couples TRBV28 to TRBJ2-7, with D perhaps given as TRBD1 or TRBD2 (7 bases each). The CDR3 spans 15 residues. In germline, CDR1 is MDHEN, CDR2 SYDVKM. V was shortened by 7 bases and J by 4 bases, with 20 bases between the two germline ends. CDR3 protein: CASIQGGRVGYEQYF. The CDR3 bases are TGTGCCAGCATCCAGGGGGGGCGCGTGGGTTACGAGCAGTACTTC. The complete variable domain, with remaining parts taken from reference TRBV28 and TRBJ2-7, reads DVKVTQSSRYLVKRTGEKVFLECVQDMDHENMFWYRQDPGLGLRLIYFSYDVKMKEKGDIPEGYSVSREKKERFSLILESASTNQTSMYLCASIQGGRVGYEQYFGPGTRLTVT.